The TCR beta chain described here comes from a study of CD8 T cells in ankylosing spondylitis. Making the TCR beta libraries involved quantitative 5'-RACE with molecular barcodes. TCRdb reanalysed the 5' RACE reads using MiXCR and keeps one entry per CDR3 protein. The sample includes about 330,000 distinct CDR3 sequences, approximately 8.2% of them seen just once. This CDR3 region has 15 residues. The germline V gene has CDR1 LGHDT and CDR2 YNNKEL (reference sequence). The V gene lost 3 bases and the J gene lost 5 bases, with 11 bases spanning the gap. Study-level results: A motif in TCR beta, a set of 8 or 9 highly homologous variants, appeared characteristic of ankylosing spondylitis blood. Relatively scarce in peripheral blood, disease-linked clones were CD8+. In the blood and synovial fluid of reactive arthritis, some motif variants had been previously reported. There was reportedly significant enrichment of clones that were disease-linked in matched ankylosing spondylitis synovial fluid.

Details on this clonotype: Its specificity is unknown.

Material: blood, either unsorted or a sorted T cell fraction (not recorded which). The chain couples TRBV3-1 to TRBJ1-6; maybe TRBD1 (5 bases). The sequence was obtained from a male donor with ankylosing spondylitis. CDR3 in amino acids: CASSQGTVNNSPLHF. CDR3 nucleotides: TGTGCCAGCAGCCAGGGGACGGTTAATAATTCACCCCTCCACTTT.